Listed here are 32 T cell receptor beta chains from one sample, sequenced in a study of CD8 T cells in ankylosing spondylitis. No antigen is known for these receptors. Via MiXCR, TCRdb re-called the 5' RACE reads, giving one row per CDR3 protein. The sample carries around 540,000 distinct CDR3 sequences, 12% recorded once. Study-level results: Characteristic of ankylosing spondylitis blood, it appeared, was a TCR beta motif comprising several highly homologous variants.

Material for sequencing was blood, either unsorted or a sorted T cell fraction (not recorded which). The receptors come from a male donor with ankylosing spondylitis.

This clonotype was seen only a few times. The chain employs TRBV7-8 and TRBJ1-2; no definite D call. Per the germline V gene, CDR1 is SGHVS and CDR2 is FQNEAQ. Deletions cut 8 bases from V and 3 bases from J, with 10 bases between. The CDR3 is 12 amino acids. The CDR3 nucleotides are TGTGCCAGCGCTACCGGTTACTATGGCTACACCTTC. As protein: CASATGYYGYTF.

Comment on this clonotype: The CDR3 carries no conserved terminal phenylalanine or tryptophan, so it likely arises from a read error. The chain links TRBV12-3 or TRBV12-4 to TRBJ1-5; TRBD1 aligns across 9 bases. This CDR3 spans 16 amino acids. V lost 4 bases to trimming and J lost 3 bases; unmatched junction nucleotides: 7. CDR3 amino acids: CASSSPGTGNNQPQHY. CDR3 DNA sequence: TGTGCCAGCAGTTCCCCCGGGACAGGGAACAATCAGCCCCAGCATTAT.

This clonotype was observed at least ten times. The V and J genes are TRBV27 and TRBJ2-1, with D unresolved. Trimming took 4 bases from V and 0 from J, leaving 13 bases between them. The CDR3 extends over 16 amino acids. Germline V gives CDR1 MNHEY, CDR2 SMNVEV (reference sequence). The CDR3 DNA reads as TGTGCCAGCAGTTCCAGCGAGACTTTCTCCTACAATGAGCAGTTCTTC. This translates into CASSSSETFSYNEQFF.

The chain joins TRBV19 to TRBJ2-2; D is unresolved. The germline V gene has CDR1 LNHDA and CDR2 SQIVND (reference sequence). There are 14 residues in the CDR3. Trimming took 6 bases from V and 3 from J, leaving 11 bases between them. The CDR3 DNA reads TGTGCCAGTAGGTCTCTAGTCTACACCGGGGAGCTGTTTTTT. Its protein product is CASRSLVYTGELFF. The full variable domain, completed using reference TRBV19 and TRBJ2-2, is DGGITQSPKYLFRKEGQNVTLSCEQNLNHDAMYWYRQDPGQGLRLIYYSQIVNDFQKGDIAEGYSVSREKKESFPLTVTSAQKNPTAFYLCASRSLVYTGELFFGEGSRLTVL.

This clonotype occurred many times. Written as DNA, the CDR3 is TGTGCCACCAGCGCGTTGGTGAGCTCCTACAATGAGCAGTTCTTC. This translates into CATSALVSSYNEQFF. The genes are TRBV15 and TRBJ2-1; D ambiguous. CDR1 and CDR2 from the germline V gene are LNHNV and YYDKDF (reference sequence). V lost 5 bases and J 0 bases, leaving 11 bases between the germline ends. The CDR3 runs 15 residues.

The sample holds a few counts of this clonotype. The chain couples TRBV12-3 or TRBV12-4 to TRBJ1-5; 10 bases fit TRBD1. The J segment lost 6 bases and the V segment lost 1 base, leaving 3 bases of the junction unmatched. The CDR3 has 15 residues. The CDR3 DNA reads TGTGCCAGCAGTTTAGTAGGGACAGGGGTTCAGCCCCAGCATTTT. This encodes CASSLVGTGVQPQHF.

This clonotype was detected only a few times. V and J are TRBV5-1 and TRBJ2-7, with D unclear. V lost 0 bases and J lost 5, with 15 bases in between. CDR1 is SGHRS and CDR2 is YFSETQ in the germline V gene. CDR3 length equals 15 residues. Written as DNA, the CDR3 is TGCGCCAGCAGCTTGGTGGCAGGCGGTTGGGACGAGCAGTACTTC. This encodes CASSLVAGGWDEQYF.

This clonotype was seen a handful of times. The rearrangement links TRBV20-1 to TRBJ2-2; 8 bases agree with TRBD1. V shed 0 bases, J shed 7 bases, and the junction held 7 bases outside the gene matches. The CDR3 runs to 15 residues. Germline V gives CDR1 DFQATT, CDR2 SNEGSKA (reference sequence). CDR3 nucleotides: TGCAGTGCTAGAGAACGTCCAGGGGGCGGCGGGGAGCTGTTTTTT. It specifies CSARERPGGGGELFF.

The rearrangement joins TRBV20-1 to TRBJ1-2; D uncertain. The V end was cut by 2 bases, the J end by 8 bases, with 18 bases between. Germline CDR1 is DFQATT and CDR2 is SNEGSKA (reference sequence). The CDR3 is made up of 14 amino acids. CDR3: CSARPLSGLGGYTF. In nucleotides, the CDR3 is TGCAGTGCTAGACCCCTCAGTGGCCTGGGGGGCTACACCTTC.

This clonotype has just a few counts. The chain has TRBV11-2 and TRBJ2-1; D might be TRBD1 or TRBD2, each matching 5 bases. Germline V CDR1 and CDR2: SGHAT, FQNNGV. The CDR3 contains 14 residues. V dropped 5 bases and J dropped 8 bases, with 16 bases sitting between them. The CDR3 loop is CASSEGVVGDEQFF. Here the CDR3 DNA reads TGTGCCAGCAGCGAAGGGGTAGTGGGGGATGAGCAGTTCTTC. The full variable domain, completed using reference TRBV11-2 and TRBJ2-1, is EAGVAQSPRYKIIEKRQSVAFWCNPISGHATLYWYQQILGQGPKLLIQFQNNGVVDDSQLPKDRFSAERLKGVDSTLKIQPAKLEDSAVYLCASSEGVVGDEQFFGPGTRLTVL.

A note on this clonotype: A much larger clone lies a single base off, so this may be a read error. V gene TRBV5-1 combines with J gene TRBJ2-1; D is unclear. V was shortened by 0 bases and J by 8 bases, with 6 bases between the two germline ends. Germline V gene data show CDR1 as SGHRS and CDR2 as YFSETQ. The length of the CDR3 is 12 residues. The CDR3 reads CASSLGPHEQFF. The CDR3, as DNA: TGCGCCAGCAGCTTGGGACCCCATGAGCAGTTCTTC.

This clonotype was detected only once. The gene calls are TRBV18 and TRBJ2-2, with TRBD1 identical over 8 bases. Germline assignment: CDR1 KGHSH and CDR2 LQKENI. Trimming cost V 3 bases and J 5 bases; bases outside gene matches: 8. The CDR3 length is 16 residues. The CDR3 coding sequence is TGTGCCAGCTCACCGCAGGGGGCTACGGGGACCGGGGAGCTGTTTTTT. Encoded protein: CASSPQGATGTGELFF.

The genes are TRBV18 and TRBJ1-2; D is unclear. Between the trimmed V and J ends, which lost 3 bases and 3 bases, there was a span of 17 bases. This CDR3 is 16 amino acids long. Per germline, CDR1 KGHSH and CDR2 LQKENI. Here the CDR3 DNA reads TGTGCCAGCTCACCGAGTGCCGGGCGGCTTCACTATGGCTACACCTTC. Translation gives CASSPSAGRLHYGYTF.

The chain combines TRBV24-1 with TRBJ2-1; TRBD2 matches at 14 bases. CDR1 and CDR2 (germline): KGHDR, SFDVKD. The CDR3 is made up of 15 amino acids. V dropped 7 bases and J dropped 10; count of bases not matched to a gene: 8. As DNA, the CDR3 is TGTGCCACCAGCGAAGGACTAGCGGGAGGAGGCGAGCAGTTCTTC. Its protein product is CATSEGLAGGGEQFF.

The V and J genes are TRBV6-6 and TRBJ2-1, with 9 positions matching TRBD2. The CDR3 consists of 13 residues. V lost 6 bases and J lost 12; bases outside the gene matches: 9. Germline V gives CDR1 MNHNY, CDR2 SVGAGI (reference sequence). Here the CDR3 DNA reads TGTGCCAGCAGAGGACTAGCGTCGATCGGGCAGTTCTTC. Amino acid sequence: CASRGLASIGQFF.

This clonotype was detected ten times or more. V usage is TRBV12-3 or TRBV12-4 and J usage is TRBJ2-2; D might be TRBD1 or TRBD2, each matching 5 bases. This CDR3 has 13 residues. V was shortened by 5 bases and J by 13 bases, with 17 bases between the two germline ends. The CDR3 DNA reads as TGTGCCAGCAGTCCATTGACCGTGAGGGGGCTGTTTTTT. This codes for CASSPLTVRGLFF.

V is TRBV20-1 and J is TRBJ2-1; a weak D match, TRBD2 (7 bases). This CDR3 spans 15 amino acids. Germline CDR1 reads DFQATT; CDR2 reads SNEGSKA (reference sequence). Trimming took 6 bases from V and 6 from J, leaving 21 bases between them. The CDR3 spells CSAPPRRGLGNEQFF. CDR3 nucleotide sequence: TGCAGTGCCCCCCCGAGGCGGGGGCTCGGCAATGAGCAGTTCTTC.

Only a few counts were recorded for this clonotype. The chain's CDR3 is CAWSATGTGELFF. The CDR3 DNA sequence: TGTGCCTGGAGTGCGACAGGCACCGGGGAGCTGTTTTTT. The chain joins TRBV30 to TRBJ2-2; perhaps TRBD1 as D (6 bases). The CDR3 has 13 residues. From germline, CDR1 is GTSNPN and CDR2 SVGIG (reference sequence). Trimming cost V 1 base and J 4 bases, with 7 bases left between them.

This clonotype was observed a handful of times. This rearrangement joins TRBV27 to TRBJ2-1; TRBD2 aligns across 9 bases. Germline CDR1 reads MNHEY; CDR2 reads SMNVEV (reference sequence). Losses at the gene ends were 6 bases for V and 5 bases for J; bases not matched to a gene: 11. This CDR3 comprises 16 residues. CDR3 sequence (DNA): TGTGCCAGCAGCCCCAGGGGAGCGGGAGGTGACAATGAGCAGTTCTTC. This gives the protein CASSPRGAGGDNEQFF.

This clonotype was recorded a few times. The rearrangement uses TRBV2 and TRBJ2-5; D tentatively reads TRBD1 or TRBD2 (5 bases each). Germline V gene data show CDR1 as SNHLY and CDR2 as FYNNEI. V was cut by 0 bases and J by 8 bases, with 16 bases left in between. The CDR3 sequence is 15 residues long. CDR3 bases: TGTGCCAGCAGTGAAGCGCAGGGTTCGGGAATAACCCAGTACTTC. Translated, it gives CASSEAQGSGITQYF.

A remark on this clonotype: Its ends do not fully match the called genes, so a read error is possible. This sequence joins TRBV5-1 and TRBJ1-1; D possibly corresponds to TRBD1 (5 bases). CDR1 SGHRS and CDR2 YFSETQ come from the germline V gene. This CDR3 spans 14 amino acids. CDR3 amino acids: CASRLGEGPTEAFF. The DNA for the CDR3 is TGCGCCAGCAGATTGGGGGAGGGGCCTACTGAAGCTTTCTTT.

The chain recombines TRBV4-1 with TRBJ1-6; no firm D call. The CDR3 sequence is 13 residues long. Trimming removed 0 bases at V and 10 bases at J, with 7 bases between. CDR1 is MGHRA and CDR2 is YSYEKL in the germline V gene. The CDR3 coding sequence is TGCGCCAGCAGCCAAGATCCCTGGTCACCCCTCCACTTT. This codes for CASSQDPWSPLHF.

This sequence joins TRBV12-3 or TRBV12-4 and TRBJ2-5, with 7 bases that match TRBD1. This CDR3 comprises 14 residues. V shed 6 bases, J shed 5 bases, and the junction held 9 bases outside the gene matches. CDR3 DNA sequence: TGTGCCAGCAGGATGACAGGGTCGGGGGAGACCCAGTACTTC. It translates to CASRMTGSGETQYF.

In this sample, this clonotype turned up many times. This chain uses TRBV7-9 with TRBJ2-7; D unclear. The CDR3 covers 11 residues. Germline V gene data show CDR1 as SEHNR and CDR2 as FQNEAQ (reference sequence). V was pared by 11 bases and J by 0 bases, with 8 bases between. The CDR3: CAVGLSYEQYF. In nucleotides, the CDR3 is TGTGCCGTCGGGCTCTCCTACGAGCAGTACTTC. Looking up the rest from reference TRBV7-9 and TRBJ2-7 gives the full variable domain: DTGVSQNPRHKITKRGQNVTFRCDPISEHNRLYWYRQTLGQGPEFLTYFQNEAQLEKSRLLSDRFSAERPKGSFSTLEIQRTEQGDSAMYLCAVGLSYEQYFGPGTRLTVT.

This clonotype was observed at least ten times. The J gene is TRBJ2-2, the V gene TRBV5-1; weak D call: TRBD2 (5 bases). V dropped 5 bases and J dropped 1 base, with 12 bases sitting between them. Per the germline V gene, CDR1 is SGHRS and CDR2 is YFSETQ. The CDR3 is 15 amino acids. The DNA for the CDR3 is TGCGCCAGCAGAAAGGAGAGCGGGAACACCGGGGAGCTGTTTTTT. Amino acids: CASRKESGNTGELFF. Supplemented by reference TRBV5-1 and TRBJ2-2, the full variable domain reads KAGVTQTPRYLIKTRGQQVTLSCSPISGHRSVSWYQQTPGQGLQFLFEYFSETQRNKGNFPGRFSGRQFSNSRSEMNVSTLELGDSALYLCASRKESGNTGELFFGEGSRLTVL.

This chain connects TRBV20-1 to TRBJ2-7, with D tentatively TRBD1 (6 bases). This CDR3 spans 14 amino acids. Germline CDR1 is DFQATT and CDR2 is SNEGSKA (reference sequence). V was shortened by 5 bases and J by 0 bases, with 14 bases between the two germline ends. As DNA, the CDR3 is TGCAGTGCTGTGACAGGTGGGAGCTCCTACGAGCAGTACGTC. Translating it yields CSAVTGGSSYEQYV.

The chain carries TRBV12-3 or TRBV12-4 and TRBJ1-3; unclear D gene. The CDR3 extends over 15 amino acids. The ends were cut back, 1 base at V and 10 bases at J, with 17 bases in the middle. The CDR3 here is CASSLVGKSLQTIYF. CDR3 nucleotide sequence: TGTGCCAGCAGTTTAGTGGGGAAATCGCTGCAAACCATATATTTT.

CDR3 DNA: TGCGCCAGCAACCCGCGGACACTAGCGGGAGGAGGGTGGGGCTACGAGCAGTACTTC. Translating gives CASNPRTLAGGGWGYEQYF. The rearrangement links TRBV5-1 to TRBJ2-7; TRBD2 agrees at 12 bases. From germline, CDR1 is SGHRS and CDR2 YFSETQ. The CDR3 runs to 19 residues. V was pared by 6 bases and J by 3 bases, with 19 bases of the junction left unmatched. Complete variable domain (other parts from reference TRBV5-1 and TRBJ2-7): KAGVTQTPRYLIKTRGQQVTLSCSPISGHRSVSWYQQTPGQGLQFLFEYFSETQRNKGNFPGRFSGRQFSNSRSEMNVSTLELGDSALYLCASNPRTLAGGGWGYEQYFGPGTRLTVT.

The CDR3 here is CASVVPAFF. CDR3 nucleotides: TGCGCCAGCGTCGTGCCAGCTTTCTTT. The V gene is TRBV23-1, the J gene TRBJ1-1; D is uncertain. TRBV23-1 is given ORF status, its function remaining uncertain. V was cut by 8 bases and J by 10 bases, with 8 bases left in between. CDR3 length: 9 amino acids.

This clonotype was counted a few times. CDR3 nucleotides: TGTGCCAGCACCCGAGGGATTAGCACAGATACGCAGTATTTT. Protein product: CASTRGISTDTQYF. The chain couples TRBV7-2 to TRBJ2-3; D might be TRBD2 (5 bases). The CDR3 covers 14 residues. Germline lookup yields CDR1 SGHTA and CDR2 FQGNSA. The germline V and J ends were trimmed by 7 bases and 0 bases, with 11 bases remaining between them.

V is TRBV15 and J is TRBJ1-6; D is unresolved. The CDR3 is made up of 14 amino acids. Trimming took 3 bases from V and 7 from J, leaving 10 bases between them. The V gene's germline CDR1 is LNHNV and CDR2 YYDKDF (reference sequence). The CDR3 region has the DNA TGTGCCACCAGCAGCGGTCAAAAAAATTCACCCCTCCACTTT. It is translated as CATSSGQKNSPLHF.

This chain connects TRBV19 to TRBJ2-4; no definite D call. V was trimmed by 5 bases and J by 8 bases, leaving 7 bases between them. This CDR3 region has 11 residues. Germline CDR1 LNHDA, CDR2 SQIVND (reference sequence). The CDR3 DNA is TGTGCCAGTAGTGTCGCATACATTCAGTACTTC. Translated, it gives CASSVAYIQYF.